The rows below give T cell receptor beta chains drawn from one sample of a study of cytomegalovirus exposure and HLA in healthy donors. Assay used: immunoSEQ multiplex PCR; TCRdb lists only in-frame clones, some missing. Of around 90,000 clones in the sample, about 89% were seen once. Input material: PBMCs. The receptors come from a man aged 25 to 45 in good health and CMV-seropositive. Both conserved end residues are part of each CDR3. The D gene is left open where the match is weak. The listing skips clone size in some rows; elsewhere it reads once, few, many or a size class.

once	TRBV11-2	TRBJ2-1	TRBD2	TGTGCCAGCAGCTTTGGGGCTAGCGGGGTATACAATGAGCAGTTCTTC	CASSFGASGVYNEQFF
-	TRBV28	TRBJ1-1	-	TGTGCCAGCCGCCTCAGAGGCCCAACGACTGAAGCTTTCTTT	CASRLRGPTTEAFF
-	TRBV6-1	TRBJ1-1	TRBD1	TGTGCCAGCGCCCCGGGACAGATTTTTAGCACTGAAGCTTTCTTT	CASAPGQIFSTEAFF
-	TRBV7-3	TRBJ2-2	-	TGTGCCAGCAGCTTTGTCGCCGGGGAGCTGTTTTTT	CASSFVAGELFF
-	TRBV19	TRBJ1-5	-	TGTGCCAGCTTGGGTTTATTGGGGGGAATGTTAAATCAGCCCCAGCATTTT	CASLGLLGGMLNQPQHF
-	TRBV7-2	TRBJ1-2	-	TGTGCCAGCAGCTTAGCGGCAGGTCGGACTTACACCTTC	CASSLAAGRTYTF
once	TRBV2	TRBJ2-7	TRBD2	TGTGCCAGCAGTAAGGGACTATTCAATTACGAGCAGTACTTC	CASSKGLFNYEQYF
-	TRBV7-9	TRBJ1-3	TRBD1	TGTGCCAGCAGCTGGCCGGGACAGGGGGCGATTTCTGGAAACACCATATATTTT	CASSWPGQGAISGNTIYF
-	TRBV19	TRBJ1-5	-	TGTGCCAGTAGTAAGAATGTGGAGGGCCTCAATCAGCCCCAGCATTTT	CASSKNVEGLNQPQHF
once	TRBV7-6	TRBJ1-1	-	TGTGCCAGCAGCGATCCGGGGGGGGCGAACACTGAAGCTTTCTTT	CASSDPGGANTEAFF
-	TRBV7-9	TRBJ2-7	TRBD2	TGTGCCAGCAGCTTAGCATTACCGGGAGGGCGTCGCGAGCAGTACTTC	CASSLALPGGRREQYF
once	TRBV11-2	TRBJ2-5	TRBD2	TGTGCCAGCAGCTTGGCCGGGGGAGCGGGAGTTTCAGAGACCCAGTACTTC	CASSLAGGAGVSETQYF
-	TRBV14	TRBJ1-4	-	TGTGCCAGCAGCCAGTTGGCGGGAACTAATGAAAAACTGTTTTTT	CASSQLAGTNEKLFF
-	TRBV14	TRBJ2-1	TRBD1	TGTGCCAGCAGCCTACAGGGGAGCCTCATGAGGTTCTTC	CASSLQGSLMRFF
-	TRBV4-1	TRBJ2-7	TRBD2	TGCGCCAGCAGCCAAGTTTTAGCGGGAGTGCACGAGCAGTACTTC	CASSQVLAGVHEQYF
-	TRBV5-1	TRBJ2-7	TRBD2	TGCGCCAGCAGCGCGGGGACTAGCGAGCACTACGAGCAGTACTTC	CASSAGTSEHYEQYF
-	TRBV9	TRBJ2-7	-	TGTGCCAGCAGCACAACCGGGGTCTCCTACGAGCAGTACTTC	CASSTTGVSYEQYF
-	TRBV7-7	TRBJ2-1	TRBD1	TGTGCTAGCAGCTTAGTTCCCCCCGGGCAGGGGGCCCACAATGAGCAGTTCTTC	CASSLVPPGQGAHNEQFF
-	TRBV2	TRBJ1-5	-	TGTGCCAGCGTTTCCAGGGGATGGGATCAGCCCCAGCATTTT	CASVSRGWDQPQHF
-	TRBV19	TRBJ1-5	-	TGTGCCAGTAGTGTACAGTTCAATCAGCCCCAGCATTTT	CASSVQFNQPQHF
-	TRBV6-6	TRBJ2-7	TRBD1	TGTGCCAGCTATGGACAGGACACGCGCGAGCAGTACTTC	CASYGQDTREQYF
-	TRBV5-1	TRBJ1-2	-	TGCGCCAGCGCCGGGGGTAAGATGGGCTATGGCTACACCTTC	CASAGGKMGYGYTF
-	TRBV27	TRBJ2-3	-	TGTGCCAGCCGTCTAACGGTACTAACATGGGATACGCAGTATTTT	CASRLTVLTWDTQYF
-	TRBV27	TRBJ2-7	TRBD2	TGTGCCAGCAGTCACCTCGGGACTAGCGGAACCTACGAGCAGTACTTC	CASSHLGTSGTYEQYF
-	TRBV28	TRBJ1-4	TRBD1	TGTGCCAGCAGGGAACTAGGGACAGCCGAAAAACTGTTTTTT	CASRELGTAEKLFF
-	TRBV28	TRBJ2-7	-	TGTGCCAGCAGTACCTCTGGGGGGACCGAGCAGTACTTC	CASSTSGGTEQYF
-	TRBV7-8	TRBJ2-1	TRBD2	TGTGCCAGCAGCTCGGGACTAGGGGGTAGGGAGCAGTTCTTC	CASSSGLGGREQFF
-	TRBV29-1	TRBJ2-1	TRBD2	TGCAGCGTTGCCCTAACCTGGACTAGGGATAAAGAGCAGTTCTTC	CSVALTWTRDKEQFF
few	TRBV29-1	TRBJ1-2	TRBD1	TGCAGCGTTGGGGGACAGGGCGACTATGGCTACACCTTC	CSVGGQGDYGYTF
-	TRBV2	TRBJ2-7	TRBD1	TGTGCCAGCAGTGAGGACAGGGGCTACGAGCAGTACTTC	CASSEDRGYEQYF
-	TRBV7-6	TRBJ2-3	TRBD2	TGTGCCAGCAGCTTAGCCCCAGCTAGCGGAGGTGGTACGCAGTATTTT	CASSLAPASGGGTQYF
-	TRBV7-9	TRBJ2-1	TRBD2	TGTGCCAGCAGGGACGGGACTAGCGGGAGCTACAATGAGCAGTTCTTC	CASRDGTSGSYNEQFF
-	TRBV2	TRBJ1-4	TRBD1	TGTGCCAGCAGTACGGGACAGAACATCGGGCGTGAAAAACTGTTTTTT	CASSTGQNIGREKLFF
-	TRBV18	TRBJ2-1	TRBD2	TGTGCCAGCTCACCCGTAGCGGGAGGGCGGTCATGGGAGCAGTTCTTC	CASSPVAGGRSWEQFF
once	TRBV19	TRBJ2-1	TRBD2	TGTGCCAGTAAGTCCGGACTAGCGAACAATGAGCAGTTCTTC	CASKSGLANNEQFF
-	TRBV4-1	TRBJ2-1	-	TGCGCCAGCAGCCGGACGGGGAGCGACAATGAGCAGTTCTTC	CASSRTGSDNEQFF
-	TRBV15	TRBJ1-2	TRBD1	TGTGCCACCAGCGGAGGCCGGGACAGCTTAGTCTATGGCTACACCTTC	CATSGGRDSLVYGYTF